Below, 8 T cell receptor beta chains from the same sample are listed, as sequenced in a study of cytomegalovirus exposure and HLA in healthy donors. PCR was performed using 60 Vbeta and 13 Jbeta primers. TCRdb's copy holds only in-frame clones and misses some; the assay was immunoSEQ multiplex PCR. The sample holds about 160,000 clones, approximately 80% seen once. The specimen sequenced was PBMCs. The origin of the receptors is a male donor in good health and CMV-seronegative.

This chain connects TRBV5-1 to TRBJ2-3; 10 nucleotides agree with TRBD1. The V gene end was trimmed by 7 bases and the J gene end by 3 bases; junction bases not matched to a gene: 5. This CDR3 contains 14 residues. CDR1 is SGHRS and CDR2 is YFSETQ in the germline V gene. The CDR3 nucleotides are TGCGCCAGCGAACGGACAGGGGGGACAGATACGCAGTATTTT. It is translated as CASERTGGTDTQYF. Filled out from reference TRBV5-1 and TRBJ2-3, the complete variable domain reads KAGVTQTPRYLIKTRGQQVTLSCSPISGHRSVSWYQQTPGQGLQFLFEYFSETQRNKGNFPGRFSGRQFSNSRSEMNVSTLELGDSALYLCASERTGGTDTQYFGPGTRLTVL.

V gene TRBV6-5 combines with J gene TRBJ2-5; 9 bases agree with TRBD1. The V segment lost 5 bases and the J segment 4 bases; nucleotides outside the gene matches: 2. Per germline, CDR1 MNHEY and CDR2 SVGAGI. The CDR3 spans 13 residues. The CDR3: CASSRTGVETQYF. The CDR3 DNA reads TGTGCCAGCAGTAGGACAGGGGTAGAGACCCAGTACTTC.

The chain employs TRBV27 and TRBJ2-7; 8 nucleotides line up with TRBD1. V lost 5 bases to trimming and J lost 2 bases; unmatched junction nucleotides: 8. The CDR3 is 15 residues long. From germline, CDR1 is MNHEY and CDR2 SMNVEV (reference sequence). The CDR3 DNA follows: TGTGCCAGCAGTCCCTCGACAGGGGATCCCTACGAGCAGTACTTC. It specifies CASSPSTGDPYEQYF.

The V call is TRBV27, the J call TRBJ2-1; possibly TRBD2 for D (6 bases). The germline V gene encodes CDR1 MNHEY and CDR2 SMNVEV (reference sequence). The V end lost 7 bases, the J end lost 3 bases, and 16 bases lay between the germline ends. The CDR3 totals 15 residues. The CDR3 protein is CASTPRASVYNEQFF. The CDR3 DNA reads as TGTGCCAGCACTCCTCGTGCTAGCGTCTACAATGAGCAGTTCTTC.

The V and J genes are TRBV7-2 and TRBJ1-5, with D uncertain. The CDR3 totals 16 residues. The germline V gene encodes CDR1 SGHTA and CDR2 FQGNSA. Trimming shortened V by 1 base and J by 0 bases, and 10 bases separated the two germline ends. In DNA, the CDR3 is TGTGCCAGCAGCTTAGGGCGAGGGTATAGCAATCAGCCCCAGCATTTT. Translating gives CASSLGRGYSNQPQHF.

This clone was picked up a small number of times. This chain links TRBV18 with TRBJ1-5, with TRBD1 matching 10 bases. CDR3 length: 18 residues. Losses at the gene ends were 3 bases for V and 6 bases for J; bases not matched to a gene: 14. Per germline, CDR1 KGHSH and CDR2 LQKENI. CDR3 bases: TGTGCCAGCTCACCGGATTCCGACAGGGGGCGCCCCGGTCAGCCCCAGCATTTT. This encodes CASSPDSDRGRPGQPQHF.

This chain links TRBV11-3 with TRBJ2-7, with 9 bases identical to TRBD1. V shed 4 bases and J 3 bases; nucleotides not matched to a gene: 1. The CDR3 is 13 residues long. The germline V gene has CDR1 SGHNT and CDR2 YENEEA. CDR3 sequence: CASSSGQGYEQYF. The CDR3 DNA reads as TGTGCCAGCAGCTCGGGACAGGGCTACGAGCAGTACTTC. Using reference TRBV11-3 and TRBJ2-7 for the parts outside the CDR3, the full variable domain is EAGVVQSPRYKIIEKKQPVAFWCNPISGHNTLYWYLQNLGQGPELLIRYENEEAVDDSQLPKDRFSAERLKGVDSTLKIQPAELGDSAVYLCASSSGQGYEQYFGPGTRLTVT.

V usage is TRBV11-3 and J usage is TRBJ2-2; maybe TRBD1 (5 bases). This CDR3 contains 16 residues. Germline CDR1 SGHNT, CDR2 YENEEA. The germline V and J ends were trimmed by 1 base and 1 base, with 10 bases remaining between them. CDR3 amino acids: CASSLVGRQNTGELFF. In DNA form, the CDR3 reads TGTGCCAGCAGCTTAGTGGGGCGACAGAACACCGGGGAGCTGTTTTTT. Combining the CDR3 with reference TRBV11-3 and TRBJ2-2 gives the whole variable domain EAGVVQSPRYKIIEKKQPVAFWCNPISGHNTLYWYLQNLGQGPELLIRYENEEAVDDSQLPKDRFSAERLKGVDSTLKIQPAELGDSAVYLCASSLVGRQNTGELFFGEGSRLTVL.